These 5 T cell receptor beta chains were all obtained from the same sample, sequenced in a study of blood T cell repertoires in COVID-19. The table came from immunoSEQ multiplex PCR; TCRdb's copy has only in-frame clones and leaves some out. Here the sample spans about 120,000 clones, over 65% being singletons. Sequenced material: peripheral blood. Receptor source: a man between 60 and 75 years old with acute or convalescent COVID-19.

The CDR3 DNA reads TGTGCCAGTAGTCCGAAGGTGACATCTTACGAGCAGTACTTC. It codes for CASSPKVTSYEQYF. The V and J genes are TRBV19 and TRBJ2-7; D is unclear. Trimming stripped 5 bases from V and 4 bases from J, with 15 bases between. The CDR3 contains 14 residues. Germline loops: CDR1 LNHDA, CDR2 SQIVND (reference sequence).

The chain uses TRBV5-6 and TRBJ2-1; 7 nucleotides match TRBD1. This CDR3 has 15 amino acids. Per the germline V gene, CDR1 is SGHDT and CDR2 is YYEEEE. The J segment lost 1 base and the V segment lost 4 bases, leaving 5 bases of the junction unmatched. CDR3 DNA sequence: TGTGCCAGCAGCCAAGACAGGGAGTCCTACAATGAGCAGTTCTTC. Protein: CASSQDRESYNEQFF.

The rearrangement links TRBV6-5 to TRBJ1-2, with D tentatively TRBD1 (5 bases). Germline V gene sequence: CDR1 MNHEY, CDR2 SVGAGI. The ends were cut back, 0 bases at V and 6 bases at J, with 17 bases in the middle. This CDR3 is 16 amino acids long. DNA of the CDR3: TGTGCCAGCAGTTACTCAGGAGGGGATTCCTACAATGGCTACACCTTC. Protein sequence: CASSYSGGDSYNGYTF.

This sequence joins TRBV28 and TRBJ2-1; TRBD2 agrees at 10 bases. The V gene end was trimmed by 6 bases and the J gene end by 7 bases; junction bases not matched to a gene: 6. Germline CDR1 and CDR2: MDHEN and SYDVKM. CDR3 length equals 14 residues. The CDR3 nucleotides are TGTGCCAGCAGGGCTAGCGGGAGTTTTAATGAGCAGTTCTTC. It is translated as CASRASGSFNEQFF.

V is TRBV6-5 and J is TRBJ2-7, with D perhaps matching TRBD2 (5 bases). Looked up from germline, CDR1 is MNHEY and CDR2 is SVGAGI. The CDR3 totals 15 residues. Deletions cut 2 bases from V and 3 bases from J, with 14 bases between. The CDR3 is CASSYTRASGYEQYF. CDR3 nucleotide sequence: TGTGCCAGCAGTTACACCCGGGCGAGCGGCTACGAGCAGTACTTC.